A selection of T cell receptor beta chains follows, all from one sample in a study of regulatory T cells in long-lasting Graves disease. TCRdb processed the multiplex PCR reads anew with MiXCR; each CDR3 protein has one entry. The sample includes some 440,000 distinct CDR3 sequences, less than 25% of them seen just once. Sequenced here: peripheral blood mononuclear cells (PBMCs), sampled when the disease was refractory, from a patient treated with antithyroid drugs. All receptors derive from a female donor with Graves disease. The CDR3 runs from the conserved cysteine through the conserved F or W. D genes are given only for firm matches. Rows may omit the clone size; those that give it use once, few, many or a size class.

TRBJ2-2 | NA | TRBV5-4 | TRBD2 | CAAGTSGGELFF | TGTGCCGCCGGGACTAGCGGCGGGGAGCTGTTTTTT
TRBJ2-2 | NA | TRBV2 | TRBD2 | CASSERREGPGELFF | TGTGCCAGCAGTGAACGGCGGGAGGGGCCCGGGGAGCTGTTTTTT
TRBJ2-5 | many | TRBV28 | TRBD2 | CASSLAGGAETQYF | TGTGCCAGCAGCTTAGCGGGGGGGGCAGAGACCCAGTACTTC
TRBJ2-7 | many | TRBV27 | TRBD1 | CASSFGTAYEQYF | TGTGCCAGCAGTTTCGGGACAGCTTACGAGCAGTACTTC
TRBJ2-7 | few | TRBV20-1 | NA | CSARVPGAVSYEQYF | TGCAGTGCTAGAGTCCCAGGGGCGGTATCCTACGAGCAGTACTTC
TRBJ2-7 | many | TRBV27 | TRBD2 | CASSGLAKGGGYEQYF | TGTGCCAGCAGTGGACTAGCAAAGGGGGGAGGCTACGAGCAGTACTTC
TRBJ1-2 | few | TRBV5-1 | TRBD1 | CASSLDPGQRLNYGYTF | TGCGCCAGCAGCTTGGACCCGGGACAGAGACTTAACTATGGCTACACCTTC
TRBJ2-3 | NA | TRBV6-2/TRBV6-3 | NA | CASTHEGVEDTQYF | TGTGCCAGCACTCACGAGGGGGTTGAGGATACGCAGTATTTT
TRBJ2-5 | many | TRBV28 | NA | CASSLIGRQETQYF | TGTGCCAGCAGTTTAATAGGACGTCAGGAGACCCAGTACTTC
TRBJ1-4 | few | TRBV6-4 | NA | CASSSEPGQEREKLFF | TGTGCCAGCAGTTCGGAGCCGGGACAAGAAAGAGAAAAACTGTTTTTT
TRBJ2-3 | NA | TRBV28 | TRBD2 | CASRYSGRAVLTDTQYF | TGTGCCAGCCGGTACAGCGGGAGGGCCGTTTTGACAGATACGCAGTATTTT
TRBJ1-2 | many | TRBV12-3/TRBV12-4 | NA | CASSYQRFYGYTF | TGTGCCAGCAGCTATCAGAGATTTTATGGCTACACCTTC
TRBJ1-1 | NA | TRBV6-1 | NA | CATLFGEAFF | TGTGCCACCTTGTTTGGGGAAGCTTTCTTT
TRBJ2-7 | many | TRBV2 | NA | CASSARPRSLVYEQYF | TGTGCCAGCAGTGCTCGACCTCGGTCGCTAGTTTACGAGCAGTACTTC
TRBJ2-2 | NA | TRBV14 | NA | CASSQWFGGELFF | TGTGCCAGCAGCCAATGGTTTGGCGGGGAGCTGTTTTTT
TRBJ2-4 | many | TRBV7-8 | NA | CASSLRGLDGKNIQYF | TGTGCCAGCAGCTTAAGGGGTCTAGACGGCAAAAACATTCAGTACTTC
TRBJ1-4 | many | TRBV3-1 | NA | CASSQDGLGSEKLFF | TGTGCCAGCAGCCAAGACGGGCTAGGCTCTGAAAAACTGTTTTTT
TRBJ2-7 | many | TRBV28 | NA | CASMPAGPKGEQYF | TGTGCCAGCATGCCCGCGGGGCCCAAGGGCGAGCAGTACTTC
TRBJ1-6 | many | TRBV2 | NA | CASKTPYNSPLHF | TGTGCCAGCAAGACACCCTATAATTCACCCCTCCACTTT
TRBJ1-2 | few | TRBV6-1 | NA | CASSQQTGPNYGYTF | TGTGCCAGCAGCCAACAAACAGGTCCTAACTATGGCTACACCTTC
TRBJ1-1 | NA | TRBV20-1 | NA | CSASQATERTMNTEAFF | TGCAGTGCTAGTCAAGCCACCGAAAGGACAATGAACACTGAAGCTTTCTTT
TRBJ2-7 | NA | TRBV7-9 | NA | CASSLAPPVSESEYEQYF | TGTGCCAGCAGCTTAGCTCCCCCCGTCTCTGAGTCGGAATACGAGCAGTACTTC
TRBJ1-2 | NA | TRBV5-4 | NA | CASSLETVNYGYTF | TGTGCCAGCAGCTTGGAGACAGTTAACTATGGCTACACCTTC
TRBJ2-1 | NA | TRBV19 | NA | CASTGSYNEQFF | TGTGCCAGTACGGGGTCCTACAATGAGCAGTTCTTC
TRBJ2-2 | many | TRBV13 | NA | CASSLGKNTGELFF | TGTGCCAGCAGCTTAGGAAAGAACACCGGGGAGCTGTTTTTT
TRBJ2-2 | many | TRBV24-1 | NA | CATSAGSNTGELFF | TGTGCCACCAGTGCCGGGAGCAACACCGGGGAGCTGTTTTTT
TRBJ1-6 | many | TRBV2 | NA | CASGLRRGENSPLHF | TGTGCCAGCGGGCTAAGGAGGGGGGAGAATTCACCCCTCCACTTT
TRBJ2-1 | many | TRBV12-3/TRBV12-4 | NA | CASSPDDYNEQFF | TGTGCCAGCAGTCCGGACGACTACAATGAGCAGTTCTTC
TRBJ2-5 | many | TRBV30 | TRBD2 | CAWSTTSGNQETQYF | TGTGCCTGGAGTACGACTAGCGGGAATCAAGAGACCCAGTACTTC
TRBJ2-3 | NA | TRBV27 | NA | CASSLKPGDPTDTQYF | TGTGCCAGCAGTTTAAAGCCAGGCGATCCCACAGATACGCAGTATTTT
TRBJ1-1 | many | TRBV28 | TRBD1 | CASRRDSMNTEAFF | TGTGCCAGCAGGAGGGACAGTATGAACACTGAAGCTTTCTTT
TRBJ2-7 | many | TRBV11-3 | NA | CASSLGQDPFYEQYF | TGTGCCAGCAGCTTAGGCCAGGATCCCTTTTACGAGCAGTACTTC
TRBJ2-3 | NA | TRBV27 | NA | CASSLGGPDTQYF | TGTGCCAGCAGCTTAGGAGGCCCAGATACGCAGTATTTT
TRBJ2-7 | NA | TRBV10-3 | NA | CAISVEGNDEQYF | TGTGCCATCAGTGTTGAAGGGAACGACGAGCAGTACTTC
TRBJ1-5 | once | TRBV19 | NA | CASSITGLGQPQHF | TGTGCCAGTAGTATCACAGGGCTGGGTCAGCCCCAGCATTTT
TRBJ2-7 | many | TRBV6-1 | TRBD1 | CASRPQGAHEQYF | TGTGCCAGCAGGCCGCAGGGGGCCCACGAGCAGTACTTC
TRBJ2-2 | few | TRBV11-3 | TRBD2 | CASSLGQASGGTGELFF | TGTGCCAGCAGCTTAGGGCAGGCTAGCGGAGGCACCGGGGAGCTGTTTTTT
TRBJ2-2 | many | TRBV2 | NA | CASIMGQGKRELFF | TGTGCCAGCATCATGGGGCAGGGGAAACGGGAGCTGTTTTTT
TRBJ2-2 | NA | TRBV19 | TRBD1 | CASSTDRDRDAGELFF | TGTGCCAGTAGTACCGACCGGGACAGGGACGCCGGGGAGCTGTTTTTT
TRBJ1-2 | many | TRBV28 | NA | CASSLRAGAVSGYTF | TGTGCCAGCAGTCTCCGAGCGGGGGCCGTGAGTGGCTACACCTTC
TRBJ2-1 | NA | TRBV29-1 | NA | CSYGGNEQFF | TGCAGCTACGGGGGCAATGAGCAGTTCTTC
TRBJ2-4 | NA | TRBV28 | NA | CAGTSTGDGIQYF | TGTGCCGGAACCTCCACGGGAGACGGAATTCAGTACTTC
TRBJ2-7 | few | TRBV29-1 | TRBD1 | CSVPGTGKLYEQYF | TGCAGCGTCCCCGGGACAGGGAAGTTGTACGAGCAGTACTTC
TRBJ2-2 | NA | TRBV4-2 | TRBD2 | CASSQDLSGGKTGELFF | TGTGCCAGCAGCCAAGACCTTTCGGGGGGTAAAACCGGGGAGCTGTTTTTT
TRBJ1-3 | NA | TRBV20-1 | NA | CSARDHRVSGNTIYF | TGCAGTGCTAGAGATCACAGGGTATCAGGAAACACCATATATTTT
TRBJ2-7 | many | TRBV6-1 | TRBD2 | CATILTGGSYEQYF | TGTGCCACCATTCTCACGGGAGGCTCCTACGAGCAGTACTTC
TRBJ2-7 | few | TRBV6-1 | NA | CASTAFYEQYF | TGTGCCAGCACCGCTTTCTACGAGCAGTACTTC
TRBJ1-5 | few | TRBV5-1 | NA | CASSLAGGREQPQHF | TGCGCCAGCAGCTTGGCCGGGGGGCGCGAACAGCCCCAGCATTTT
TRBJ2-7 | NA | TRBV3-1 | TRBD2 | CASSEPGLANDERYF | TGTGCCAGCAGCGAACCGGGACTAGCTAACGACGAGCGGTACTTC
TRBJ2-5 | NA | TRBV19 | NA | CASSTSSDEEYQETQYF | TGTGCCAGTAGTACATCCTCGGACGAAGAGTACCAAGAGACCCAGTACTTC
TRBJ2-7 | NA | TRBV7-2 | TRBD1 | CASSLAVGQGVSSEQYF | TGTGCCAGCAGCTTAGCCGTGGGGCAGGGGGTGTCTAGCGAGCAGTACTTC
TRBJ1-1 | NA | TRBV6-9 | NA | CASSFSNLLGTEAFF | TGTGCCAGCAGTTTCTCTAATCTTCTGGGCACTGAAGCTTTCTTT
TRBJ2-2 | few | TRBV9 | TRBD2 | CASSVGLAGVDTGELFF | TGTGCCAGCAGTGTCGGACTAGCGGGAGTAGACACCGGGGAGCTGTTTTTT
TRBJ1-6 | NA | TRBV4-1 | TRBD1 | CASSHFPGQGDSPLHF | TGCGCCAGCAGCCATTTCCCGGGACAGGGGGATTCACCCCTCCACTTT
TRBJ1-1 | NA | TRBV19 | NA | CASSSPTHNTEAFF | TGTGCCAGTAGTTCACCGACACACAACACTGAAGCTTTCTTT